These T cell receptor beta chains were read from a single sample in a study of T cell responses to AZD1222 COVID-19 vaccine. The data were produced by immunoSEQ multiplex PCR, yet TCRdb's version contains in-frame clones alone and is incomplete. The sample includes over 150,000 clones, about 89% of them seen just once. Sequencing was performed on peripheral blood, taken 28 days after the second AZD1222 dose. All receptors derive from an adult who received the AZD1222 COVID-19 vaccine. CDR3s include the opening cysteine and the closing phenylalanine or tryptophan. The order of the fields is D gene, clone size, V gene, J gene, CDR3 protein, CDR3 DNA. A D gene is named only where the DNA matches it firmly. Part of the rows lack a size; the others show once, few, many or a class for expanded clones.

d_call: NA; clone_size: NA; v_call: TRBV28; j_call: TRBJ2-7; cdr3_aa: CASSSPFYRAGNEQYF; cdr3_nt: TGTGCCAGCAGTTCCCCATTTTACAGGGCAGGAAACGAGCAGTACTTC
d_call: TRBD2; clone_size: NA; v_call: TRBV7-8; j_call: TRBJ2-1; cdr3_aa: CASRATSGSHNEQFF; cdr3_nt: TGTGCCAGCAGAGCCACTAGCGGGAGCCACAATGAGCAGTTCTTC
d_call: NA; clone_size: NA; v_call: TRBV7-8; j_call: TRBJ2-3; cdr3_aa: CASSGASGDTQYF; cdr3_nt: TGTGCCAGCAGCGGCGCGTCGGGGGATACGCAGTATTTT
d_call: TRBD1; clone_size: once; v_call: TRBV19; j_call: TRBJ1-5; cdr3_aa: CASSSGQGYNQPQHF; cdr3_nt: TGTGCCAGTAGTTCGGGACAGGGGTACAATCAGCCCCAGCATTTT
d_call: NA; clone_size: NA; v_call: TRBV5-1; j_call: TRBJ2-3; cdr3_aa: CASTVRASSTDTQYF; cdr3_nt: TGCGCCAGCACTGTCCGGGCCTCTAGCACAGATACGCAGTATTTT
d_call: NA; clone_size: once; v_call: TRBV11-3; j_call: TRBJ2-1; cdr3_aa: CASSSISGNEQFF; cdr3_nt: TGTGCCAGCAGCTCGATCAGCGGGAATGAGCAGTTCTTC
d_call: NA; clone_size: NA; v_call: TRBV6-2/TRBV6-3; j_call: TRBJ2-7; cdr3_aa: CASSQQGYEQYF; cdr3_nt: TGTGCCAGCAGTCAGCAGGGTTACGAGCAGTACTTC
d_call: NA; clone_size: NA; v_call: TRBV5-1; j_call: TRBJ2-5; cdr3_aa: CASSGGGRETQYF; cdr3_nt: TGCGCCAGCAGCGGCGGAGGTCGGGAGACCCAGTACTTC
d_call: NA; clone_size: NA; v_call: TRBV4-3; j_call: TRBJ2-3; cdr3_aa: CASSQEVFTDTQYF; cdr3_nt: TGCGCCAGCAGCCAAGAGGTCTTCACAGATACGCAGTATTTT
d_call: NA; clone_size: NA; v_call: TRBV5-4; j_call: TRBJ2-7; cdr3_aa: CASSSDPTYEQYF; cdr3_nt: TGTGCCAGCAGCTCCGATCCAACCTACGAGCAGTACTTC
d_call: NA; clone_size: NA; v_call: TRBV2; j_call: TRBJ1-6; cdr3_aa: CASSEGGSPLHF; cdr3_nt: TGTGCCAGCAGTGAAGGGGGATCGCCCCTCCACTTT
d_call: NA; clone_size: once; v_call: TRBV24-1; j_call: TRBJ2-7; cdr3_aa: CATSDGPYEQYF; cdr3_nt: TGTGCCACCAGTGACGGTCCCTACGAGCAGTACTTC
d_call: NA; clone_size: NA; v_call: TRBV18; j_call: TRBJ2-7; cdr3_aa: CASSLLQGRDSYEQYF; cdr3_nt: TGTGCCAGCTCACTCCTCCAAGGTCGGGACTCCTACGAGCAGTACTTC
d_call: NA; clone_size: NA; v_call: TRBV27; j_call: TRBJ1-4; cdr3_aa: CASSLSAGRKSEKLFF; cdr3_nt: TGTGCCAGCAGTTTATCGGCCGGGAGAAAGTCTGAAAAACTGTTTTTT
d_call: NA; clone_size: NA; v_call: TRBV6-6; j_call: TRBJ1-1; cdr3_aa: CASSYKEGAVNTEAFF; cdr3_nt: TGTGCCAGCAGTTACAAAGAGGGCGCGGTGAACACTGAAGCTTTCTTT
d_call: NA; clone_size: NA; v_call: TRBV5-1; j_call: TRBJ1-1; cdr3_aa: CATMRGEGTEAFF; cdr3_nt: TGCGCCACCATGAGGGGGGAAGGCACTGAAGCTTTCTTT
d_call: TRBD2; clone_size: NA; v_call: TRBV6-5; j_call: TRBJ2-7; cdr3_aa: CASRKQAGPYEQYF; cdr3_nt: TGTGCCAGCAGAAAACAAGCGGGACCGTACGAGCAGTACTTC
d_call: TRBD1; clone_size: NA; v_call: TRBV27; j_call: TRBJ1-2; cdr3_aa: CASREQGRANYGYTF; cdr3_nt: TGTGCCAGCAGGGAACAGGGGCGAGCTAACTATGGCTACACCTTC
d_call: NA; clone_size: NA; v_call: TRBV2; j_call: TRBJ1-2; cdr3_aa: CASSEGAPGGYTF; cdr3_nt: TGTGCCAGCTCCGAAGGGGCTCCTGGTGGCTACACCTTC
d_call: NA; clone_size: few; v_call: TRBV10-3; j_call: TRBJ2-7; cdr3_aa: CAISEGGIGYEQYF; cdr3_nt: TGTGCCATCAGTGAGGGAGGGATCGGCTACGAGCAGTACTTC
d_call: NA; clone_size: NA; v_call: TRBV19; j_call: TRBJ1-4; cdr3_aa: CASSIGRTPRGNEKLFF; cdr3_nt: TGTGCCAGTAGTATTGGGCGGACCCCACGAGGGAATGAAAAACTGTTTTTT
d_call: TRBD2; clone_size: NA; v_call: TRBV9; j_call: TRBJ2-7; cdr3_aa: CASSVGLAGGPREQYF; cdr3_nt: TGTGCCAGCAGCGTAGGACTAGCGGGAGGGCCGCGGGAGCAGTACTTC
d_call: TRBD2; clone_size: NA; v_call: TRBV6-5; j_call: TRBJ2-5; cdr3_aa: CASSFSGSETQYF; cdr3_nt: TGTGCCAGCAGTTTTAGCGGGAGCGAGACCCAGTACTTC
d_call: TRBD2; clone_size: NA; v_call: TRBV19; j_call: TRBJ2-7; cdr3_aa: CASSASPRGTTQEQYF; cdr3_nt: TGTGCCAGTAGTGCCTCCCCCCGCGGGACTACGCAGGAGCAGTACTTC
d_call: TRBD1; clone_size: NA; v_call: TRBV5-5; j_call: TRBJ2-1; cdr3_aa: CASSPRGTGTYNEQFF; cdr3_nt: TGTGCCAGCAGCCCCCGTGGGACAGGGACCTACAATGAGCAGTTCTTC
d_call: NA; clone_size: NA; v_call: TRBV29-1; j_call: TRBJ1-2; cdr3_aa: CSARSTGPYGYTF; cdr3_nt: TGCAGCGCTCGCTCGACAGGCCCCTATGGCTACACCTTC
d_call: NA; clone_size: NA; v_call: TRBV28; j_call: TRBJ1-6; cdr3_aa: CASSLWQGGSNSPLHF; cdr3_nt: TGTGCCAGCAGTTTATGGCAAGGGGGGTCGAATTCACCCCTCCACTTT
d_call: TRBD1; clone_size: NA; v_call: TRBV19; j_call: TRBJ1-1; cdr3_aa: CASSKHRGWGNTEAFF; cdr3_nt: TGTGCCAGTAGTAAGCACAGGGGATGGGGAAACACTGAAGCTTTCTTT
d_call: NA; clone_size: NA; v_call: TRBV27; j_call: TRBJ1-1; cdr3_aa: CASKMGANTEAFF; cdr3_nt: TGTGCCAGCAAGATGGGAGCTAACACTGAAGCTTTCTTT
d_call: TRBD1; clone_size: NA; v_call: TRBV28; j_call: TRBJ1-2; cdr3_aa: CASRPSGTGLYTF; cdr3_nt: TGTGCCAGCAGACCATCCGGGACAGGCCTTTACACCTTC
d_call: TRBD1; clone_size: NA; v_call: TRBV7-9; j_call: TRBJ2-2; cdr3_aa: CASSLTGPTGELFF; cdr3_nt: TGTGCCAGCAGCTTGACAGGGCCCACCGGGGAGCTGTTTTTT
d_call: NA; clone_size: NA; v_call: TRBV28; j_call: TRBJ2-7; cdr3_aa: CASSSNSPGAKQYF; cdr3_nt: TGTGCCAGCAGTTCCAACTCACCCGGCGCAAAGCAGTACTTC
d_call: TRBD2; clone_size: NA; v_call: TRBV7-3; j_call: TRBJ2-4; cdr3_aa: CASSSQAGEPNIQYF; cdr3_nt: TGTGCCAGCAGCTCACAAGCGGGAGAACCTAACATTCAGTACTTC
d_call: NA; clone_size: NA; v_call: TRBV18; j_call: TRBJ1-2; cdr3_aa: CASSPPGGQTGVDGYTF; cdr3_nt: TGTGCCAGCTCACCACCGGGGGGGCAGACCGGGGTAGACGGCTACACCTTC
d_call: TRBD2; clone_size: NA; v_call: TRBV5-1; j_call: TRBJ2-2; cdr3_aa: CASSLLSGGTGELFF; cdr3_nt: TGCGCCAGCAGCTTACTGTCGGGAGGGACCGGGGAGCTGTTTTTT
d_call: TRBD2; clone_size: NA; v_call: TRBV4-1; j_call: TRBJ2-7; cdr3_aa: CASSYRLAASYEQYF; cdr3_nt: TGCGCCAGCAGCTACCGACTAGCGGCCTCCTACGAGCAGTACTTC
d_call: NA; clone_size: once; v_call: TRBV28; j_call: TRBJ2-7; cdr3_aa: CASSQRSLGSYEQYF; cdr3_nt: TGTGCCAGCAGCCAAAGGTCGTTGGGATCCTACGAGCAGTACTTC
d_call: TRBD2; clone_size: NA; v_call: TRBV7-2; j_call: TRBJ2-1; cdr3_aa: CASSLVTSGRANEQFF; cdr3_nt: TGTGCCAGCAGCTTAGTGACTAGCGGGAGGGCCAATGAGCAGTTCTTC
d_call: NA; clone_size: NA; v_call: TRBV10-3; j_call: TRBJ2-3; cdr3_aa: CAISEFNRKTDTQYF; cdr3_nt: TGTGCCATCAGTGAGTTTAACAGAAAGACGGATACGCAGTATTTT
d_call: NA; clone_size: once; v_call: TRBV12-3/TRBV12-4; j_call: TRBJ1-5; cdr3_aa: CASSPDSNQPQHF; cdr3_nt: TGTGCCAGCAGCCCCGACAGCAATCAGCCCCAGCATTTT
d_call: NA; clone_size: NA; v_call: TRBV5-1; j_call: TRBJ2-3; cdr3_aa: CASSLASQGWATQYF; cdr3_nt: TGCGCCAGCAGCTTGGCCTCCCAGGGTTGGGCTACGCAGTATTTT
d_call: NA; clone_size: NA; v_call: TRBV18; j_call: TRBJ2-3; cdr3_aa: CASSPVRTDAPGSTDTQYF; cdr3_nt: TGTGCCAGCTCACCTGTGAGGACAGATGCCCCGGGATCCACAGATACGCAGTATTTT
d_call: NA; clone_size: once; v_call: TRBV21-1; j_call: TRBJ1-5; cdr3_aa: CATHRGGGNQPQHF; cdr3_nt: TGTGCCACGCACAGGGGTGGTGGCAATCAGCCCCAGCATTTT
d_call: NA; clone_size: NA; v_call: TRBV12-5; j_call: TRBJ1-5; cdr3_aa: CASGLGGYSNQPQHF; cdr3_nt: TGTGCTAGTGGTTTAGGTGGTTATAGCAATCAGCCCCAGCATTTT
d_call: NA; clone_size: NA; v_call: TRBV28; j_call: TRBJ1-2; cdr3_aa: CASSFGPRLGYTF; cdr3_nt: TGTGCCAGCAGTTTCGGCCCCAGGCTTGGCTACACCTTC
d_call: NA; clone_size: NA; v_call: TRBV7-2; j_call: TRBJ1-2; cdr3_aa: CASSFGSSYGYTF; cdr3_nt: TGTGCCAGCAGCTTTGGATCTTCCTATGGCTACACCTTC
d_call: NA; clone_size: once; v_call: TRBV12-3/TRBV12-4; j_call: TRBJ1-1; cdr3_aa: CASSSMENTEAFF; cdr3_nt: TGTGCCAGCAGTTCCATGGAAAACACTGAAGCTTTCTTT